This TCR beta chain was captured in a study of vaccination and CD4 T cells after COVID-19. For the study at large: Typically, post-vaccine samples were obtained a median 72 days after dose two, within a range of 14 to 241.

TCRdb recomputed calls from the PCR reads with MiXCR, one row per CDR3 protein. The sample yields around 20,000 distinct CDR3 sequences, approximately 60% seen once. The CDR3 spans 13 residues. Germline values: CDR1 SQVTM, CDR2 ANQGSEA. The trim removed 4 bases at V and 1 base at J, leaving 2 bases unmatched. This clonotype has a handful of counts. Positive PCR dates spanned March to December 2020, predating US Alpha, Beta and Delta variants. The TCR originated in a human donor who had recovered from COVID-19. This specimen was CD4+ T cells from blood, taken after SARS-CoV-2 vaccination. This sequence joins TRBV29-1 and TRBJ2-3; 7 nucleotides match TRBD2. CDR3 coding DNA: TGCAGCGTTGTAGCGGGCCGCACAGATACGCAGTATTTT. Its protein is CSVVAGRTDTQYF.